A single sample gave rise to the 30 T cell receptor beta chains below, sequenced in a study of regulatory T cells in long-lasting Graves disease. Time point: newly diagnosed GD, antithyroid drugs for less than 3 months. Researchers made the TCR library from RNA that was extracted from PBMCs. iRepertoire HTBI primers and Arm-PCR of CDR3 regions built TCR beta libraries. Each CDR3 protein gets one entry after TCRdb re-called the multiplex PCR reads with MiXCR. Altogether 200,000 to 250,000 distinct CDR3 sequences are present, around 21% being singletons, with the ten largest covering about 15%. The source was peripheral blood mononuclear cells (PBMCs), collected at new diagnosis, from a patient treated with antithyroid drugs. The source is a female donor with Graves disease.

This clonotype was detected only a few times. In DNA form, the CDR3 reads TGTGCCAGTAGTATGCGTTATAGCAATCAGCCCCAGCATTTT. Its translation: CASSMRYSNQPQHF. The chain carries TRBV19 and TRBJ1-5, with unresolved D. The V end was cut by 3 bases, the J end by 0 bases, with 6 bases between. The CDR3 contains 14 residues. Germline V gene sequence: CDR1 LNHDA, CDR2 SQIVND (reference sequence).

This clonotype was counted a few times. The chain links TRBV13 to TRBJ1-3; 7 nucleotides match TRBD1. The junction had 4 bases not matched to a gene; V was cut back by 5 bases and J by 0 bases. This CDR3 has 15 amino acids. Germline V lookup: CDR1 PRHDT, CDR2 FYEKMQ (reference sequence). CDR3 in amino acids: CASSRGGSSGNTIYF. In DNA form, the CDR3 reads TGTGCCAGCAGCCGAGGGGGCAGCTCTGGAAACACCATATATTTT.

In its sample, this clonotype was seen many times. This chain joins TRBV6-1 and TRBJ2-1; D gene uncertain. Germline CDR1 MNHNS, CDR2 SASEGT. The CDR3 sequence is 14 residues long. The V and J ends lost 7 bases and 2 bases respectively, with 12 bases between them. The CDR3 reads CASTYYAAYNEQFF. Written as DNA, the CDR3 is TGTGCCAGCACCTACTACGCCGCCTACAATGAGCAGTTCTTC.

This clonotype was observed at least ten times. The chain carries TRBV12-3 or TRBV12-4 and TRBJ2-2; 7 positions agree with TRBD1. J gave up 0 bases and V 6 bases, and 10 bases lay outside the gene matches. The CDR3 spans 17 residues. The CDR3 nucleotides read TGTGCCAGCAGCTTTACGGGACAGACCTCGAACACCGGGGAGCTGTTTTTT. It translates to CASSFTGQTSNTGELFF.

This clonotype was observed at least ten times. The gene calls are TRBV20-1 and TRBJ2-3; 9 bases align to TRBD2. The V gene end was trimmed by 6 bases and the J gene end by 5 bases; junction bases not matched to a gene: 9. Germline CDR1 and CDR2: DFQATT and SNEGSKA (reference sequence). The CDR3 covers 14 residues. The CDR3, as DNA: TGCAGTGCATGGGGGCGGGGGGGCGGAGATACGCAGTATTTT. This codes for CSAWGRGGGDTQYF.

A word on this clonotype: This may come from a read error, since a much larger clone is one base off. A read error is likely, as this CDR3 ends without the conserved phenylalanine or tryptophan. V usage is TRBV10-3 and J usage is TRBJ1-1, with D perhaps matching TRBD1 (6 bases). V gave up 3 bases and J gave up 2 bases, with 10 bases separating them. Germline loops: CDR1 ENHRY, CDR2 SYGVKD. The CDR3 length is 14 residues. In DNA form, the CDR3 reads TGTGCCATCAGTGAACCGGGACAAAACACTGAAGCTTTCCTT. Its protein product is CAISEPGQNTEAFL.

This clonotype was observed at least ten times. The rearrangement uses TRBV6-1 and TRBJ1-5, with 7 positions matching TRBD1. V was clipped by 4 bases and J by 3 bases; unmatched bases: 6. Germline V gene lookup returns CDR1 MNHNS and CDR2 SASEGT. The length of the CDR3 is 15 residues. The CDR3 sequence: CASSVPGGNNQPQHF. The CDR3 DNA sequence: TGTGCCAGCAGTGTGCCAGGGGGTAACAATCAGCCCCAGCATTTT.

This chain connects TRBV9 to TRBJ2-3; tentative D call: TRBD2 (6 bases). The CDR3 has 15 residues. Trimming stripped 4 bases from V and 7 bases from J, with 19 bases between. Germline CDR1 SGDLS, CDR2 YYNGEE. The CDR3 bases are TGTGCCAGCAGCCCGAGACTAGAGATTTCAAATACGCAGTATTTT. Protein product: CASSPRLEISNTQYF. Combining the CDR3 with reference TRBV9 and TRBJ2-3 gives the whole variable domain DSGVTQTPKHLITATGQRVTLRCSPRSGDLSVYWYQQSLDQGLQFLIQYYNGEERAKGNILERFSAQQFPDLHSELNLSSLELGDSALYFCASSPRLEISNTQYFGPGTRLTVL.

The chain combines TRBV29-1 with TRBJ1-1; D ambiguous. CDR3 length: 11 residues. V lost 3 bases and J 0 bases, leaving 2 bases between the germline ends. Germline V CDR1 and CDR2: SQVTM, ANQGSEA. The CDR3 region has the DNA TGCAGCGTTGATATGAACACTGAAGCTTTCTTT. Residues: CSVDMNTEAFF.

A remark on this clonotype: A much bigger clone sits one base away, suggesting this may be a read error. The chain links TRBV29-1 to TRBJ2-3; D is possibly TRBD2 (6 bases). Trimming shortened V by 4 bases and J by 0 bases, and 14 bases separated the two germline ends. The V gene's germline CDR1 is SQVTM and CDR2 ANQGSEA. CDR3 size: 15 residues. DNA for the CDR3: TGCAGCGTTGTGGCGGGGCCTACTAGCACAGATACGCAGTATTTT. It encodes CSVVAGPTSTDTQYF.

This clonotype was seen more than once but under ten times. This rearrangement joins TRBV4-3 to TRBJ2-3, with D maybe TRBD1 (6 bases). Germline V gives CDR1 LGHNA, CDR2 YSLEER. The CDR3 is 15 residues long. Trimming took 4 bases from V and 5 from J, leaving 16 bases between them. Here the CDR3 reads CASSPRNLRGDTQYF. For the CDR3, the DNA is TGCGCCAGCAGCCCAAGAAACCTCAGGGGAGATACGCAGTATTTT.

This clonotype showed up many times. A read error may account for a junction end that differs from germline. This chain connects TRBV12-3 or TRBV12-4 to TRBJ2-7; no definite D call. The CDR3 contains 14 residues. The chain's CDR3 is CASSFPIRSSEQYF. The CDR3 DNA sequence: TGTGCCAGCAGTTTCCCAATAAGGTCCTCCGAGCAGTACTTC.

At least ten counts were recorded for this clonotype. The chain links TRBV2 to TRBJ2-1; weak D call: TRBD1 (6 bases). Germline lookup yields CDR1 SNHLY and CDR2 FYNNEI. The CDR3 sequence is 12 residues long. Trimming pared 3 bases from V and 11 bases from J, leaving 11 bases between. Here the CDR3 DNA reads TGTGCCAGCAGTGACGTAGGACAGAAGCAGTTCTTC. Protein sequence: CASSDVGQKQFF.

The chain employs TRBV20-1 and TRBJ1-2; the match to TRBD1 covers 10 bases. V was clipped by 6 bases and J by 3 bases; unmatched bases: 1. The CDR3 runs 12 residues. CDR1 is DFQATT, CDR2 SNEGSKA, per germline (reference sequence). This chain's CDR3 is CSAGTGDYGYTF. The DNA of the CDR3 is TGCAGTGCCGGGACAGGGGACTATGGCTACACCTTC.

The V gene is TRBV5-1, the J gene TRBJ1-3, with D possibly matching TRBD1 (6 bases). The CDR3 is made up of 16 amino acids. The V gene lost 4 bases and the J gene lost 1 base, with 15 bases spanning the gap. CDR1 is SGHRS, CDR2 YFSETQ, per germline. CDR3 sequence reads: CASSASRGSSGNTIYF. CDR3 coding DNA: TGCGCCAGCAGCGCCTCCAGGGGATCATCTGGAAACACCATATATTTT.

This clonotype was recorded many times. At one of its ends the junction is not consistent with the germline gene, which may arise from a read error. The chain recombines TRBV12-3 or TRBV12-4 with TRBJ2-2; 10 positions match TRBD2. The CDR3 length is 15 residues. CDR3 sequence (DNA): TGTGCCAGCAGCTTAGCGGGAGGAACCACCGGGGAGCTGTTTTTT. As protein: CASSLAGGTTGELFF.

This clonotype appeared many times. V is TRBV7-3 and J is TRBJ2-7; 10 positions agree with TRBD2. The germline CDR1 and CDR2 sequences are SGHTA and FQGTGA. The CDR3 covers 15 residues. V dropped 5 bases and J dropped 0; count of bases not matched to a gene: 4. The DNA for the CDR3 is TGTGCCAGCAGCGTAGCGGGGGGTAGCTCCTACGAGCAGTACTTC. It translates to CASSVAGGSSYEQYF. The full variable domain, with the rest looked up from reference TRBV7-3 and TRBJ2-7, is GAGVSQTPSNKVTEKGKYVELRCDPISGHTALYWYRQSLGQGPEFLIYFQGTGAADDSGLPNDRFFAVRPEGSVSTLKIQRTERGDSAVYLCASSVAGGSSYEQYFGPGTRLTVT.

This clonotype showed up just once. This could be a read error, since a much larger clone is one nucleotide away. The V call is TRBV12-3 or TRBV12-4, the J call TRBJ1-5; D gene ambiguous. The CDR3 length is 15 residues. V gave up 2 bases and J gave up 9 bases, with 17 bases separating them. Here the CDR3 reads CASSLRASGGRPQHF. CDR3 sequence (DNA): TGTGCCAGCAGTTTACGCGCGTCAGGAGGAAGGCCCCAGCATTTT.

Remarks on this clonotype: A much bigger clone sits one base away, suggesting this may be a read error. The rearrangement links TRBV12-3 or TRBV12-4 to TRBJ1-2; TRBD1 aligns across 7 bases. This CDR3 is built from 13 residues. CDR3 region: CASSLFQGGGHTF. The DNA for the CDR3 is TGTGCCAGCAGTTTATTCCAGGGGGGTGGCCACACCTTC.

There are many counts of this clonotype. The chain carries TRBV6-1 and TRBJ1-4; D might be TRBD1 (6 bases). The CDR3 has 14 amino acids. Germline assignment: CDR1 MNHNS and CDR2 SASEGT. V gave up 7 bases and J gave up 10 bases, with 19 bases separating them. This CDR3 reads CASTHREASGKLFF. Written as DNA, the CDR3 is TGTGCCAGCACCCACAGGGAGGCGTCTGGAAAACTGTTTTTT.

The sample holds many counts of this clonotype. The gene calls are TRBV6-2 or TRBV6-3 and TRBJ2-1, with D possibly being TRBD1 (5 bases). Germline values: CDR1 MNHEY, CDR2 SVGEGT. The CDR3 sequence is 19 residues long. Trimming took 5 bases from V and 0 from J, leaving 23 bases between them. The CDR3 nucleotides read TGTGCCAGCAGTAAATACCGAAGGCAACAGGACATCTCCTACAATGAGCAGTTCTTC. As protein: CASSKYRRQQDISYNEQFF.

This clonotype was counted at least ten times. The chain joins TRBV6-1 to TRBJ2-7; no definite D call. Trimming removed 6 bases at V and 3 bases at J, with 9 bases between. Germline CDR1 reads MNHNS; CDR2 reads SASEGT. The CDR3 is made up of 12 amino acids. CDR3 nucleotides: TGTGCCAGCAGGAAATCAATCTACGAGCAGTACTTC. It yields the protein CASRKSIYEQYF.

This clonotype was detected ten times or more. The chain combines TRBV9 with TRBJ1-2; D is unclear. The germline gives CDR1 SGDLS, CDR2 YYNGEE. The V end was cut by 0 bases, the J end by 4 bases, with 10 bases between. The CDR3 is 14 residues long. The CDR3 here is CASSVATGPYGYTF. CDR3 sequence (DNA): TGTGCCAGCAGCGTAGCCACCGGACCCTATGGCTACACCTTC.

This clonotype occurred many times. The chain joins TRBV4-2 to TRBJ2-2; D is unresolved. The germline V and J ends were trimmed by 1 base and 0 bases, with 9 bases remaining between them. The germline V gene has CDR1 LGHNA and CDR2 YNFKEQ. The CDR3 totals 16 residues. The DNA of the CDR3 is TGTGCCAGCAGCCAAGCAGAGCGATCGAACACCGGGGAGCTGTTTTTT. This codes for CASSQAERSNTGELFF.

The J gene is TRBJ2-6, the V gene TRBV4-3, with no clear D. The CDR3 totals 16 residues. The germline V gene has CDR1 LGHNA and CDR2 YSLEER. V was cut by 0 bases and J by 4 bases, with 10 bases left in between. DNA of the CDR3: TGCGCCAGCAGCCAAGAGTTCGGTGCCGGGGCCAACGTCCTGACTTTC. This translates into CASSQEFGAGANVLTF.

There are many counts of this clonotype. V is TRBV5-1 and J is TRBJ2-7, with a weak D call TRBD2 (5 bases). Germline CDR1 SGHRS, CDR2 YFSETQ. The CDR3 runs 13 residues. V lost 4 bases and J lost 6, with 14 bases in between. CDR3 DNA sequence: TGCGCCAGCAGCAACTCCGGGATCGGCGAGCAGTACTTC. This encodes CASSNSGIGEQYF.

J is TRBJ1-4 and V is TRBV9; 7 bases are shared with TRBD1. The V gene end was trimmed by 4 bases and the J gene end by 3 bases; junction bases not matched to a gene: 6. The CDR3 has 15 amino acids. The germline gives CDR1 SGDLS, CDR2 YYNGEE. CDR3 nucleotide sequence: TGTGCCAGCAGCCCAGGGGGACAGTCTAATGAAAAACTGTTTTTT. This sequence encodes CASSPGGQSNEKLFF.

This clonotype was recorded at least ten times. J is TRBJ2-7 and V is TRBV11-3; TRBD2 aligns across 7 bases. The CDR3 extends over 14 amino acids. The ends lost 6 bases at V and 3 bases at J; junction bases unmatched: 8. Germline V gene data show CDR1 as SGHNT and CDR2 as YENEEA. The CDR3 loop is CASSGPGLRYEQYF. The CDR3 coding sequence is TGTGCCAGCAGTGGGCCGGGACTACGCTACGAGCAGTACTTC.

This clonotype was seen repeatedly, ten times or more. The CDR3 is CASSSGGQGIDEQYF. CDR3 in DNA: TGTGCCAGCAGCTCCGGGGGACAGGGGATCGACGAGCAGTACTTC. The V gene is TRBV11-3, the J gene TRBJ2-7; 10 bases map to TRBD1. Germline CDR1 is SGHNT and CDR2 is YENEEA. This CDR3 spans 15 amino acids. Germline trimming cut 4 bases from V and 5 bases from J; bases unmatched to any gene: 8.

This clonotype was seen repeatedly, ten times or more. The V gene is TRBV5-6, the J gene TRBJ2-4; no definite D call. The germline gives CDR1 SGHDT, CDR2 YYEEEE. The V end was cut by 0 bases, the J end by 0 bases, with 4 bases between. This CDR3 has 14 amino acids. CDR3 amino acids: CASSLVGAKNIQYF. As DNA, the CDR3 is TGTGCCAGCAGCTTGGTGGGAGCCAAAAACATTCAGTACTTC.